The next 32 T cell receptor beta chains were all read from a single sample in a study of radiation and T cells in renal cell carcinoma. Time point noted: blood 2 weeks post-SBRT. The treatment was: 15 Gy SBRT to primary tumor, nephrectomy 4 weeks later. The data were produced by immunoSEQ multiplex PCR, yet TCRdb's version contains in-frame clones alone and is incomplete. The sample has roughly 78,000 clones; around 76% are singletons. The sample was blood, taken from a patient whose treatment included radiotherapy and nephrectomy. The receptors derive from a man aged 55 to 70 with renal cell carcinoma.

This chain connects TRBV11-2 to TRBJ2-5, with D perhaps TRBD1 or TRBD2 (6 bases each). Matching the DNA end better, TRBJ2-7 makes the J call doubtful. The germline V gene has CDR1 SGHAT and CDR2 FQNNGV. The CDR3 length is 15 residues. CDR3 in DNA: TGTGCCAGCAGCTTCGACAGGAGGGGGACCTACGAGCAGTACTTC. Translating it yields CASSFDRRGTYEQYF.

The V and J genes are TRBV5-6 and TRBJ2-1; D might be TRBD2 (6 bases). CDR1 and CDR2 (germline): SGHDT, YYEEEE. Trimming pared 1 base from V and 2 bases from J, leaving 10 bases between. The CDR3 consists of 15 residues. CDR3 sequence reads: CASSLREMPYNEQFF. DNA for the CDR3: TGTGCCAGCAGCTTGCGGGAGATGCCCTACAATGAGCAGTTCTTC.

This clone came up once. The rearrangement joins TRBV28 to TRBJ2-1; D possibly corresponds to TRBD2 (5 bases). V was trimmed by 4 bases and J by 0 bases, leaving 13 bases between them. The CDR3 spans 16 residues. Per germline, CDR1 MDHEN and CDR2 SYDVKM. The CDR3 nucleotides are TGTGCCAGCAGTTCCCTATCTACTAGCTCCTACAATGAGCAGTTCTTC. It codes for CASSSLSTSSYNEQFF.

J is TRBJ2-1 and V is TRBV18; 9 nucleotides match TRBD1. Losses at the gene ends were 1 base for V and 9 bases for J; bases not matched to a gene: 1. From germline, CDR1 is KGHSH and CDR2 LQKENI. This CDR3 region has 13 residues. CDR3 nucleotides: TGTGCCAGCTCACCACGGGACAGGGCTGAGCAGTTCTTC. It translates to CASSPRDRAEQFF.

The chain is built from TRBV29-1 and TRBJ1-2; a weak D match, TRBD1 (5 bases). Per the germline V gene, CDR1 is SQVTM and CDR2 is ANQGSEA. V lost 3 bases to trimming and J lost 8 bases, with 13 bases between them. The CDR3 has 12 amino acids. The CDR3 region is CSVEAGLRGYTF. CDR3 nucleotide sequence: TGCAGCGTTGAGGCAGGGCTGAGGGGCTACACCTTC.

This chain links TRBV2 with TRBJ2-1, with a tentative D call TRBD1 (6 bases). Germline V gene data show CDR1 as SNHLY and CDR2 as FYNNEI. This CDR3 has 16 amino acids. The V end was cut by 2 bases, the J end by 0 bases, with 11 bases between. As DNA, the CDR3 is TGTGCCAGCAGTGAAATGAGGGGGAGCTCCTACAATGAGCAGTTCTTC. It yields the protein CASSEMRGSSYNEQFF.

The chain combines TRBV5-4 with TRBJ2-7; D is uncertain. Germline CDR1 and CDR2: SGHNT and YYREEE (reference sequence). Trimming took off 2 bases at V and 6 bases at J, with 9 bases between the two ends. This CDR3 has 12 amino acids. CDR3 in DNA: TGTGCCAGCAGCTTCGAGTTGGGCGAGCAGTACTTC. Translation gives CASSFELGEQYF. The full variable domain, its missing parts supplied by reference TRBV5-4 and TRBJ2-7, is ETGVTQSPTHLIKTRGQQVTLRCSSQSGHNTVSWYQQALGQGPQFIFQYYREEENGRGNFPPRFSGLQFPNYSSELNVNALELDDSALYLCASSFELGEQYFGPGTRLTVT.

A few counts support this clone. The chain couples TRBV20-1 to TRBJ1-2; D may be TRBD1 (5 bases). Trimming stripped 5 bases from V and 6 bases from J, with 7 bases between. The length of the CDR3 is 10 residues. Germline lookup yields CDR1 DFQATT and CDR2 SNEGSKA (reference sequence). The DNA for the CDR3 is TGCAGTGCTGGGACGGATGGCTACACCTTC. Protein sequence: CSAGTDGYTF.

The chain recombines TRBV5-4 with TRBJ1-1; D is unclear. The V gene lost 0 bases and the J gene lost 11 bases, with 17 bases spanning the gap. The germline CDR1 and CDR2 sequences are SGHNT and YYREEE (reference sequence). The CDR3 extends over 14 amino acids. The CDR3 reads CASSLGREGLEAFF. CDR3 DNA: TGTGCCAGCAGCTTGGGAAGGGAAGGGCTTGAGGCTTTCTTT.

This chain uses TRBV30 with TRBJ2-3; no clear D. Trimming shortened V by 2 bases and J by 5 bases, and 8 bases separated the two germline ends. Germline V CDR1 and CDR2: GTSNPN, SVGIG (reference sequence). The CDR3 contains 12 residues. The CDR3: CAWSPREDTQYF. Here the CDR3 DNA reads TGTGCCTGGAGTCCAAGAGAAGATACGCAGTATTTT.

CDR3 nucleotides: TGCGCCAGCAGCATCGATGGGACAGGAGGAGAGACCCAGTACTTC. This gives the protein CASSIDGTGGETQYF. This chain links TRBV5-1 with TRBJ2-5; 8 bases agree with TRBD1. The V and J ends lost 4 bases and 4 bases, in that order; junction bases with no gene match: 9. This CDR3 is 15 amino acids long. The germline V gene encodes CDR1 SGHRS and CDR2 YFSETQ.

J is TRBJ2-1 and V is TRBV27; 8 positions agree with TRBD2. Trimming at V came to 2 bases and at J to 6 bases, leaving 3 bases not matched to a gene. From germline, CDR1 is MNHEY and CDR2 SMNVEV (reference sequence). CDR3 size: 14 residues. This CDR3 reads CASSLGLALNEQFF. The DNA for the CDR3 is TGTGCCAGCAGTTTAGGACTAGCTCTCAATGAGCAGTTCTTC.

This clone has a handful of counts. The chain combines TRBV5-1 with TRBJ2-2, with D possibly TRBD2 on 5 matching bases. Germline-derived CDR1 and CDR2 are SGHRS and YFSETQ. The CDR3 has 15 residues. The germline V and J ends were trimmed by 4 bases and 4 bases, with 14 bases remaining between them. The CDR3 loop reads CASSQLAEGTGELFF. CDR3 sequence (DNA): TGCGCCAGCAGCCAACTCGCTGAGGGCACCGGGGAGCTGTTTTTT.

The rearrangement links TRBV5-1 to TRBJ1-1, with unresolved D. The germline V gene has CDR1 SGHRS and CDR2 YFSETQ. The CDR3 runs to 13 residues. The V end lost 4 bases, the J end lost 4 bases, and 11 bases lay between the germline ends. The CDR3 DNA reads as TGCGCCAGCAGCAGAGACATATCCACTGAAGCTTTCTTT. This translates into CASSRDISTEAFF.

This chain links TRBV7-6 with TRBJ2-6; D is uncertain. The CDR3 sequence is 17 residues long. Germline V gives CDR1 SGHVS, CDR2 FNYEAQ. V lost 1 base to trimming and J lost 0 bases, with 10 bases between them. CDR3 DNA sequence: TGTGCCAGCAGCTTAGTTGTTGGGTTCTCTGGGGCCAACGTCCTGACTTTC. Protein product: CASSLVVGFSGANVLTF.

This chain connects TRBV18 to TRBJ2-7; D might be TRBD2 (6 bases). The CDR3 runs 12 residues. V dropped 5 bases and J dropped 7 bases, with 12 bases sitting between them. Germline V gene sequence: CDR1 KGHSH, CDR2 LQKENI. CDR3 DNA: TGTGCCAGCTCAAAGCAGGCGGGGGAGCAGTACTTC. Its translation: CASSKQAGEQYF.

The chain is built from TRBV7-3 and TRBJ2-7; 8 positions match TRBD2. The V and J ends lost 5 bases and 2 bases, in that order; junction bases with no gene match: 8. Germline V gene lookup returns CDR1 SGHTA and CDR2 FQGTGA. This CDR3 is 15 amino acids long. The CDR3 protein is CASSPTGGNPYEQYF. CDR3 in DNA: TGTGCCAGCAGCCCCACGGGAGGGAATCCCTACGAGCAGTACTTC.

The gene calls are TRBV5-1 and TRBJ2-3, with a tentative D call TRBD2 (5 bases). The V end was cut by 1 base, the J end by 0 bases, with 18 bases between. Germline V gene lookup returns CDR1 SGHRS and CDR2 YFSETQ. This CDR3 has 18 residues. The DNA for the CDR3 is TGCGCCAGCAGCTTGATACCCGGAGGCCAGACTAGCACAGATACGCAGTATTTT. This translates into CASSLIPGGQTSTDTQYF. The whole variable domain, filled in from reference TRBV5-1 and TRBJ2-3, reads KAGVTQTPRYLIKTRGQQVTLSCSPISGHRSVSWYQQTPGQGLQFLFEYFSETQRNKGNFPGRFSGRQFSNSRSEMNVSTLELGDSALYLCASSLIPGGQTSTDTQYFGPGTRLTVL.

The chain uses TRBV28 and TRBJ1-5; D gene unclear. CDR1 is MDHEN and CDR2 is SYDVKM in the germline V gene. The CDR3 totals 11 residues. Trimming took off 6 bases at V and 5 bases at J, with 5 bases between the two ends. The CDR3 region is CASSIYQPQHF. The CDR3 nucleotides are TGTGCCAGCAGCATATATCAGCCCCAGCATTTT.

This clone was counted a few times. This CDR3 reads CASSSGGQGLGLGSYEQYF. The CDR3 DNA reads as TGCGCCAGCAGCTCCGGAGGACAGGGCCTGGGTCTGGGCTCATACGAGCAGTACTTC. The chain uses TRBV5-1 and TRBJ2-7; 8 bases are a match to TRBD1. In germline, CDR1 is SGHRS, CDR2 YFSETQ. The CDR3 is 19 residues long. J lost 4 bases, V lost 3 bases, and 21 bases had no gene match.

This sequence joins TRBV28 and TRBJ1-1; the match to TRBD1 covers 8 bases. The CDR3 extends over 15 amino acids. The junction had 7 bases not matched to a gene; V was cut back by 3 bases and J by 4 bases. CDR1 is MDHEN and CDR2 is SYDVKM in the germline V gene. The CDR3: CASSLPQGVGTEAFF. CDR3 bases: TGTGCCAGCAGTTTGCCACAGGGGGTAGGCACTGAAGCTTTCTTT.

The gene calls are TRBV4-2 and TRBJ2-2; D is tentatively TRBD1 or TRBD2 (5 bases each). CDR3 length: 16 residues. With 1 base removed from V and 3 bases from J, the gap between germline ends came to 12 bases. CDR1 and CDR2 from the germline V gene are LGHNA and YNFKEQ. The DNA of the CDR3 is TGTGCCAGCAGCCAAGTGGGGGAATCGGACACCGGGGAGCTGTTTTTT. Translation gives CASSQVGESDTGELFF.

The chain couples TRBV7-3 to TRBJ2-1; TRBD2 agrees at 8 bases. This CDR3 region has 15 residues. The junction had 5 bases not matched to a gene; V was cut back by 3 bases and J by 4 bases. Germline V gene sequence: CDR1 SGHTA, CDR2 FQGTGA. The CDR3 sequence is CASSFSSGGYNEQFF. The CDR3 region has the DNA TGTGCCAGCAGCTTTAGCAGCGGGGGTTACAATGAGCAGTTCTTC.

The rearrangement uses TRBV4-1 and TRBJ1-5; TRBD1 matches 9 bases. The germline V gene has CDR1 MGHRA and CDR2 YSYEKL. V was clipped by 2 bases and J by 5 bases; unmatched bases: 10. The CDR3 covers 17 residues. CDR3 residues: CASSQLPGTGTDQPQHF. In nucleotides, the CDR3 is TGCGCCAGCAGCCAACTCCCCGGGACAGGGACAGATCAGCCCCAGCATTTT.

This chain uses TRBV29-1 with TRBJ2-7; 10 nucleotides agree with TRBD2. The CDR3 runs 14 residues. The V gene end was trimmed by 7 bases and the J gene end by 5 bases; junction bases not matched to a gene: 11. Germline CDR1 and CDR2: SQVTM and ANQGSEA. Here the CDR3 DNA reads TGCAGCGGTAGAGCGGGAGGGTCTACCAACGAGCAGTACTTC. Amino acid sequence: CSGRAGGSTNEQYF.

This sequence joins TRBV19 and TRBJ1-5; D remains ambiguous. CDR3 size: 15 residues. The germline V and J ends were trimmed by 5 bases and 6 bases, with 17 bases remaining between them. CDR1 and CDR2 from the germline V gene are LNHDA and SQIVND (reference sequence). CDR3 amino acids: CASSLGPADGQPQHF. In DNA, the CDR3 is TGTGCCAGTAGTCTGGGTCCGGCAGATGGTCAGCCCCAGCATTTT. Full variable domain (remainder filled in from reference TRBV19 and TRBJ1-5): DGGITQSPKYLFRKEGQNVTLSCEQNLNHDAMYWYRQDPGQGLRLIYYSQIVNDFQKGDIAEGYSVSREKKESFPLTVTSAQKNPTAFYLCASSLGPADGQPQHFGDGTRLSIL.

The chain recombines TRBV9 with TRBJ2-5; 7 nucleotides agree with TRBD2. J was trimmed by 5 bases and V by 0 bases; bases with no gene match: 10. This CDR3 contains 16 residues. Germline lookup yields CDR1 SGDLS and CDR2 YYNGEE. In nucleotides, the CDR3 is TGTGCCAGCAGCGTAGGGTACGCGGGAGTTAGGGAGACCCAGTACTTC. Translating gives CASSVGYAGVRETQYF. Full variable domain (remainder filled in from reference TRBV9 and TRBJ2-5): DSGVTQTPKHLITATGQRVTLRCSPRSGDLSVYWYQQSLDQGLQFLIQYYNGEERAKGNILERFSAQQFPDLHSELNLSSLELGDSALYFCASSVGYAGVRETQYFGPGTRLLVL.

The chain carries TRBV6-5 and TRBJ1-2; D uncertain. CDR1 is MNHEY, CDR2 SVGAGI, per germline. The V gene lost 0 bases and the J gene lost 4 bases, with 15 bases spanning the gap. The CDR3 consists of 16 residues. The CDR3 coding sequence is TGTGCCAGCAGTTACTCCCTCCGACAAAGATCCTATGGCTACACCTTC. The encoded protein is CASSYSLRQRSYGYTF.

This clone is deemed medium-sized. This chain connects TRBV29-1 to TRBJ2-3; maybe TRBD2 (5 bases). Trimming left V 5 bases short and J 3 bases short, with 18 bases between. Germline CDR1 and CDR2: SQVTM and ANQGSEA. The CDR3 length is 15 residues. CDR3 region: CSVPRAGSRTDTQYF. CDR3 sequence (DNA): TGCAGCGTTCCCCGGGCGGGTAGTCGTACAGATACGCAGTATTTT.

This clone has a handful of counts. The chain recombines TRBV20-1 with TRBJ2-4; tentatively, D is TRBD1 (6 bases). CDR1 is DFQATT, CDR2 SNEGSKA, per germline (reference sequence). V lost 5 bases to trimming and J lost 14 bases, with 13 bases between them. CDR3 length: 10 residues. The CDR3 nucleotides read TGCAGTGCTGCGGGCCAGGGGAAGTACTTC. Amino acids: CSAAGQGKYF.

V and J are TRBV5-6 and TRBJ2-3; weak D call: TRBD2 (6 bases). Trimming took off 4 bases at V and 3 bases at J, with 24 bases between the two ends. CDR1 and CDR2 (germline): SGHDT, YYEEEE. There are 18 residues in the CDR3. The CDR3 DNA sequence: TGTGCCAGCAGCCTACGCCGCGGGGAGGCGGATTGGACAGATACGCAGTATTTT. Protein sequence: CASSLRRGEADWTDTQYF. Based on the CDR3 plus reference TRBV5-6 and TRBJ2-3, the full variable domain is DAGVTQSPTHLIKTRGQQVTLRCSPKSGHDTVSWYQQALGQGPQFIFQYYEEEERQRGNFPDRFSGHQFPNYSSELNVNALLLGDSALYLCASSLRRGEADWTDTQYFGPGTRLTVL.

The chain employs TRBV5-1 and TRBJ2-7, with TRBD1 matching over 10 bases. V lost 4 bases to trimming and J lost 2 bases; unmatched junction nucleotides: 3. The CDR3 is 14 residues long. Germline assignment: CDR1 SGHRS and CDR2 YFSETQ. This CDR3 reads CASSPGTGAYEQYF. The CDR3 DNA reads TGCGCCAGCAGCCCCGGGACAGGGGCCTACGAGCAGTACTTC.